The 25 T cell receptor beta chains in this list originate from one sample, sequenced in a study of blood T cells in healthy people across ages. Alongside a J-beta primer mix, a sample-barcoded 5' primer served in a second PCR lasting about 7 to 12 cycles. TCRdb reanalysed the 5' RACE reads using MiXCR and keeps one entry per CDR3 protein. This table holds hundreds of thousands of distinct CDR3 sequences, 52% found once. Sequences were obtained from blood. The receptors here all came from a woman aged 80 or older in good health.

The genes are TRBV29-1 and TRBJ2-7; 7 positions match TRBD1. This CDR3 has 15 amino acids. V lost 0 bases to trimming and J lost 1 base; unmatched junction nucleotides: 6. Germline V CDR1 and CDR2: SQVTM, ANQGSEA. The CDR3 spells CSVEDPGRGSYEQYF. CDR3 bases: TGCAGCGTTGAAGATCCTGGCAGGGGGTCCTACGAGCAGTACTTC.

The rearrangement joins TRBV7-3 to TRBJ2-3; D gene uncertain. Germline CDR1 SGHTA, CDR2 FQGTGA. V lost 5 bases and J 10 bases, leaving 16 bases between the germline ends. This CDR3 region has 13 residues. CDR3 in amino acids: CASSNGRVESQYF. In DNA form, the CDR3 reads TGTGCCAGCAGCAATGGAAGGGTAGAATCGCAGTATTTT.

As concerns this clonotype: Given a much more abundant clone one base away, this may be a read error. CDR3 DNA: TGTACCAGCAGCCAAGGGCTCCTCCGGGGCAAATACAATGAGCAGTTCTTC. Encoded protein: CTSSQGLLRGKYNEQFF. The V and J genes are TRBV3-1 and TRBJ2-1, with D perhaps matching TRBD1 or TRBD2 (5 bases each). The CDR3 has 17 amino acids. Germline CDR1 and CDR2: LGHDT and YNNKEL (reference sequence).

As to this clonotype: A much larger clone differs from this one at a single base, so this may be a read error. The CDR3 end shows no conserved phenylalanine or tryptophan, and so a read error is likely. The CDR3 DNA sequence: TGCGCCAGCAGCCTAGAGACAGGTACCCAAGAGACCCAGTACGTC. It is translated as CASSLETGTQETQYV. The gene calls are TRBV5-1 and TRBJ2-5, with TRBD1 as a possible D gene (6 bases). Per the germline V gene, CDR1 is SGHRS and CDR2 is YFSETQ. CDR3 size: 15 residues. V was pared by 4 bases and J by 1 base, with 14 bases between.

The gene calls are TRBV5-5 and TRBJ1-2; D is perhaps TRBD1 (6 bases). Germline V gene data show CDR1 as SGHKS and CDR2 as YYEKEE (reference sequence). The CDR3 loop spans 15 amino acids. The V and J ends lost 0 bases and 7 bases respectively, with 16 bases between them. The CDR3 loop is CASSLVGAEGVGYTF. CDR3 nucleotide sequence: TGTGCCAGCAGCTTGGTGGGGGCCGAGGGAGTTGGCTACACCTTC.

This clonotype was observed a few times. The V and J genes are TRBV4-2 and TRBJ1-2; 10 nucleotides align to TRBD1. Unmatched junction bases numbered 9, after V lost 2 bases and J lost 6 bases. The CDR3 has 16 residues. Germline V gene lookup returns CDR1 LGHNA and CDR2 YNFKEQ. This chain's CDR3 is CASSQPGRDRGHGYTF. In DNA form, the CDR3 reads TGTGCCAGCAGCCAACCTGGCCGAGACAGGGGGCATGGCTACACCTTC.

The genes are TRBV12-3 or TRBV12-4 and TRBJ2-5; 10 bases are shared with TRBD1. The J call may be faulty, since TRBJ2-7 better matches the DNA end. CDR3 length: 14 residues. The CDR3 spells CASRPGQGRYEQYF. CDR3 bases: TGTGCCAGCAGGCCGGGACAGGGGCGGTACGAGCAGTACTTC.

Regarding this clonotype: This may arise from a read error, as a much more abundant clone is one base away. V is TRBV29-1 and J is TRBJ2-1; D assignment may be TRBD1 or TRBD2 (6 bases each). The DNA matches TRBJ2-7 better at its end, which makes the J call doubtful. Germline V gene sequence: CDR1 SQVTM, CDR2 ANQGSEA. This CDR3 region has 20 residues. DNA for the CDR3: TGCAGCGTTGTGGGAGGCGGGGTTCCCGGAGGGACAAGCTCCTACAATGAGCAGTACTTC. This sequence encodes CSVVGGGVPGGTSSYNEQYF.

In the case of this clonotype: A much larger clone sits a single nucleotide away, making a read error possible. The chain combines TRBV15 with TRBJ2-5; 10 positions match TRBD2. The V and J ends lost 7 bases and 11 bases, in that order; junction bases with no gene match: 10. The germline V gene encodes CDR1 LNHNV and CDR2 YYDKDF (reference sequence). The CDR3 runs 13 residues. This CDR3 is CATKTSGNNEQYF. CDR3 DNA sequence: TGTGCCACCAAAACTAGCGGGAACAATGAGCAGTACTTC.

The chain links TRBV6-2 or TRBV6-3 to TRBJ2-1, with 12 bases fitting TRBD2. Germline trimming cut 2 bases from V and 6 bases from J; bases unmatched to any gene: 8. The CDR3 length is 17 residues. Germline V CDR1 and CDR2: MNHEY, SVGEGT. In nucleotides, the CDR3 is TGTGCCAGCAGTTACCCTCGCCTAGCGGGAGGGAGCAATGAGCAGTTCTTC. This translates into CASSYPRLAGGSNEQFF.

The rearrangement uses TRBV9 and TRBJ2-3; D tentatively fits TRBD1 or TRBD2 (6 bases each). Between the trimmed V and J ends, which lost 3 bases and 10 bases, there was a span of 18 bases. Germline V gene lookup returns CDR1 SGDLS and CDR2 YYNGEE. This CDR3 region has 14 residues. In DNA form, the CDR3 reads TGTGCCAGCAGCGAGAACCGGGGGAGGACAGCGCAGTATTTT. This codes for CASSENRGRTAQYF.

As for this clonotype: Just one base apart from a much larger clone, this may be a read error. DNA for the CDR3: TGCAGTGCTAGTGGGGAGAATCAGCCCCAGCATTTT. This encodes CSASGENQPQHF. The V and J genes are TRBV20-1 and TRBJ1-5; D is uncertain. Germline CDR1 reads DFQATT; CDR2 reads SNEGSKA (reference sequence). V was trimmed by 3 bases and J by 4 bases, leaving 7 bases between them. The CDR3 extends over 12 amino acids.

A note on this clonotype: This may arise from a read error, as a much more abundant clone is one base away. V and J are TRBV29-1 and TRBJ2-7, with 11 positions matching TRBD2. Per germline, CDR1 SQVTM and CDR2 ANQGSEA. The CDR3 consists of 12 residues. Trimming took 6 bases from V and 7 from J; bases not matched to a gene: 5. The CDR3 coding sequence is TGCAGCGTGACTAGCGGGAACAATGAGCAGTACTTC. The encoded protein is CSVTSGNNEQYF.

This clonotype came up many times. This CDR3 is CASSPGGQTETQYF. CDR3 DNA sequence: TGTGCCAGCTCACCGGGAGGGCAGACGGAGACCCAGTACTTC. This sequence joins TRBV18 and TRBJ2-5, with 7 bases fitting TRBD2. Germline V CDR1 and CDR2: KGHSH, LQKENI. The junction had 6 bases not matched to a gene; V was cut back by 3 bases and J by 5 bases. The CDR3 is 14 residues long. The full variable domain, in which reference TRBV18 and TRBJ2-5 provide the parts outside the CDR3, is NAGVMQNPRHLVRRRGQEARLRCSPMKGHSHVYWYRQLPEEGLKFMVYLQKENIIDESGMPKERFSAEFPKEGPSILRIQQVVRGDSAAYFCASSPGGQTETQYFGPGTRLLVL.

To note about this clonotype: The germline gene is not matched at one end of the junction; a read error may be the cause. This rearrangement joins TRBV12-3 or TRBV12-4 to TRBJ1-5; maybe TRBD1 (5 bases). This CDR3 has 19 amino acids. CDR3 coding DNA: TGTGCCAGCAGTAGGCGATCAAGTGGGGGAGTTTATAGCAGTCAGCCCCAGCATTTT. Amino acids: CASSRRSSGGVYSSQPQHF.

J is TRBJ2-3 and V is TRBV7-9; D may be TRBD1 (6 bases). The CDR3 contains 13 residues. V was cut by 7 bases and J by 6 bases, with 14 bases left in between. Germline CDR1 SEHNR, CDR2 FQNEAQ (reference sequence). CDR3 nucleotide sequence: TGTGCCAGCACCGGACAGTCCCGCGATACGCAGTATTTT. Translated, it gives CASTGQSRDTQYF.

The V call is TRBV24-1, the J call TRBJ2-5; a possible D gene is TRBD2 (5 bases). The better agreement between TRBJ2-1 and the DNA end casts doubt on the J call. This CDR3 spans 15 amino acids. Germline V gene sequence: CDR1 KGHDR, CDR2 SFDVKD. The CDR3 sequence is CATSDPRGPQETQFF. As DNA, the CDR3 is TGTGCCACCAGTGATCCCCGAGGGCCCCAAGAGACCCAGTTCTTC.

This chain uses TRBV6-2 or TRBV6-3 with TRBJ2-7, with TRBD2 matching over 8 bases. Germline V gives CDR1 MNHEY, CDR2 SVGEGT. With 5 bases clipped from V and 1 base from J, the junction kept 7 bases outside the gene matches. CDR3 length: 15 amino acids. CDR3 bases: TGTGCCAGCAGTCCCGGGGGGGGTGGATCCTACGAGCAGTACTTC. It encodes CASSPGGGGSYEQYF.

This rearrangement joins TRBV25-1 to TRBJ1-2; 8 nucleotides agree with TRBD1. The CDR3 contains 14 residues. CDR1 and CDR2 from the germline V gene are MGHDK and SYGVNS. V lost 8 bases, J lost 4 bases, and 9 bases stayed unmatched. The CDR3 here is CASSWTGRGYGYTF. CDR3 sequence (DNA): TGTGCCAGCTCCTGGACAGGGCGCGGCTATGGCTACACCTTC.

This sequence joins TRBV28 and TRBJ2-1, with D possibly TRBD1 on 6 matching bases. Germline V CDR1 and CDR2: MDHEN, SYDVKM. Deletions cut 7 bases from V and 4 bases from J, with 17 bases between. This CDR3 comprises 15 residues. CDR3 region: CASTGLGAGYNEQFF. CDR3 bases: TGTGCCAGCACGGGTTTGGGGGCCGGGTACAATGAGCAGTTCTTC.

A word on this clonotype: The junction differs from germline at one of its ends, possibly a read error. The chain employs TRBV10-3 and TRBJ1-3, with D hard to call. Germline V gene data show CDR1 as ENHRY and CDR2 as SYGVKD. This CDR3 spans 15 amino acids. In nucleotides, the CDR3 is TGTGCCATCAGTGAGGCCAGGATCTCTGGAAACACCGTATATTTT. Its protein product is CAISEARISGNTVYF.

The CDR3 loop is CSVEGGPELNEQFF. CDR3 DNA: TGCAGCGTTGAGGGGGGCCCCGAGCTAAATGAGCAGTTCTTC. The chain couples TRBV29-1 to TRBJ2-1; D could derive from TRBD1 or TRBD2 (6 bases each). In germline, CDR1 is SQVTM, CDR2 ANQGSEA. The CDR3 loop spans 14 amino acids. V lost 3 bases to trimming and J lost 7 bases, with 16 bases between them.

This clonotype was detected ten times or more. The CDR3 coding sequence is TGTGCCAGCAGAAGGGACATCGGCGAGCAGTACTTC. It translates to CASRRDIGEQYF. The chain uses TRBV2 and TRBJ2-7, with a tentative D call TRBD1 (6 bases). Germline V CDR1 and CDR2: SNHLY, FYNNEI. This CDR3 has 12 residues. The ends were cut back, 6 bases at V and 6 bases at J, with 12 bases in the middle.

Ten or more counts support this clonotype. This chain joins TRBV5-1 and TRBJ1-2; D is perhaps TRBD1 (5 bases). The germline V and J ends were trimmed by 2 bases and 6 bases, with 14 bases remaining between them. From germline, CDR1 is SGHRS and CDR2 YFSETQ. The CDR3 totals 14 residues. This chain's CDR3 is CASSFQSGENGYTF. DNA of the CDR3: TGCGCCAGCAGCTTTCAATCGGGGGAAAATGGCTACACCTTC. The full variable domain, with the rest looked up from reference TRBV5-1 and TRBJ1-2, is KAGVTQTPRYLIKTRGQQVTLSCSPISGHRSVSWYQQTPGQGLQFLFEYFSETQRNKGNFPGRFSGRQFSNSRSEMNVSTLELGDSALYLCASSFQSGENGYTFGSGTRLTVV.

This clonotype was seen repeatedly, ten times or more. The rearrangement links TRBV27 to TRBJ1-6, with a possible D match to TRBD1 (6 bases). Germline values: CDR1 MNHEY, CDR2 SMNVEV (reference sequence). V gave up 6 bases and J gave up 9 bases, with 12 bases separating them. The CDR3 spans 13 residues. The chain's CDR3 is CASRRTVLSPLHF. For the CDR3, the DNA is TGTGCCAGCAGGAGGACAGTCCTTTCACCCCTCCACTTT.